Included here is one T cell receptor beta chain sequence, with context. The treatment: about 20 received Ad26.COV2.S at low or high dose, single or two shots; a few received placebo; per-sample allocation not given. Specimens were obtained on day 63 following the first vaccine or placebo injection. The donor's status was that of an adult aged 18-55 years in Boston. This entry comes from a study of Ad26.COV2.S vaccination and SARS-CoV-2 variants. Sequencing used immunoSEQ multiplex PCR; TCRdb keeps in-frame clones, though not all of them. The sample includes 350,000 to 550,000 clones, approximately 89% of them seen just once. The J segment lost 0 bases and the V segment lost 5 bases, leaving 4 bases of the junction unmatched. The CDR3 has 16 amino acids. Germline V gives CDR1 SGHNT, CDR2 YENEEA.

The chain links TRBV11-3 to TRBJ2-1; 10 bases align to TRBD1. The receptor was isolated from a person aged 18 to 59 who received the Ad26.COV2.S COVID-19 vaccine or a placebo. The sequences come from peripheral blood, collected in a trial of Ad26.COV2.S vaccine versus placebo. The chain's CDR3 is CASSHRDRGSYNEQFF. In nucleotides, the CDR3 is TGTGCCAGCAGCCATAGGGACAGGGGCTCCTACAATGAGCAGTTCTTC.